Detailed here is one T cell receptor (beta chain). What it recognizes is unknown. Germline V CDR1 and CDR2: SGHVS, FQNEAQ. This CDR3 comprises 14 residues. V dropped 6 bases and J dropped 6; count of bases not matched to a gene: 5. The sample is drawn from a study of radiotherapy plus CTLA-4 blockade in lung cancer. Study information: Objective responses were documented in around a sixth of patients, with disease control in approximately 32%.

Clones were read by immunoSEQ multiplex PCR, and TCRdb kept only the in-frame ones, dropping some. Here the sample spans 15,000 to 20,000 clones, about 82% being singletons. Study findings and constraints: Increased serum interferon-beta after radiation also reportedly predicted response strongly. There was expansion of tumor-derived TCR clones in blood after radiotherapy plus ipilimumab.

This receptor was taken from a human donor with non-small cell lung cancer whose response to radiotherapy plus ipilimumab could not be evaluated. The source was peripheral blood, collected from a patient treated with radiotherapy plus ipilimumab. The rearrangement joins TRBV7-8 to TRBJ2-1, with TRBD2 matching 10 bases. CDR3 sequence reads: CASSFKRGGNEQFF. The DNA of the CDR3 is TGTGCCAGCAGTTTTAAGCGGGGGGGCAATGAGCAGTTCTTC.